This TCR beta chain stems from a study of early T cells in non-severe SARS-CoV-2 infection. About the research overall: Sequencing input comprised bulk RNA from unsorted whole blood; chain pairing was not available.

V was trimmed by 3 bases and J by 4 bases, leaving 7 bases between them. This CDR3 spans 14 amino acids. Germline assignment: CDR1 SGHAT and CDR2 FQNNGV. Of note for this clonotype: What it binds is unknown.

Individual cDNA molecules each received unique molecular identifiers attached to them. TCRdb recomputed calls from the 5' RACE reads with MiXCR, one row per CDR3 protein. Of 25,000 to 30,000 distinct CDR3 sequences listed, 4% to 4.5% are singletons. Study-wide points: Matching results from VDJdb favored anti-spike CD8 responses, leaving private and CD4 specificities undetected.

The gene calls are TRBV11-2 and TRBJ2-6, with D unclear. The sequenced sample was whole blood. The receptor was isolated from an adult who was a healthcare worker with PCR-confirmed SARS-CoV-2 infection or an uninfected control (not recorded which). The CDR3, as DNA: TGTGCCAGCAGCTTCTCGAGCGGGGCCAACGTCCTGACTTTC. Translated, it gives CASSFSSGANVLTF.